This T cell receptor beta chain was sequenced for a study of T cell repertoires in cytomegalovirus infection. As for the study in general: CMV infection and matching HLA type were both indicated by public TCR beta signatures.

On this clonotype itself: The antigen is undetermined.

TCRdb re-derived calls from the reads in MiXCR, one entry per CDR3 protein. The repertoire has around 240,000 distinct CDR3 sequences, approximately 22% of them found once; the top ten carry over 15%. Study-wide findings and caveats: Public TCR beta family frequency separated CMV-and-HLA carriers, including in an independent cohort. HLA-C-restricted CMV clonotypes gave the most frequent clonotype in two of eight donors.

The CDR3 covers 16 residues. V trimming: 3 bases; J trimming: 2 bases; junction bases outside the gene matches: 5. Germline V gene lookup returns CDR1 SQVTM and CDR2 ANQGSEA. Input material: CD8+ T cells from PBMCs. The chain is built from TRBV29-1 and TRBJ1-4, with 11 positions matching TRBD1. The TCR sequence derives from a human donor in good health (CMV status not recorded). Some clones in this sample may be carry-over from other donors' samples. DNA of the CDR3: TGCAGCGTTGATGGGACAGGGGGACCGACTAATGAAAAACTGTTTTTT. Translating gives CSVDGTGGPTNEKLFF.